This T cell receptor (beta chain) derives from a study of control samples from healthy donors and cancer patients. The V gene lost 6 bases and the J gene lost 5 bases, with 13 bases spanning the gap. This CDR3 has 14 amino acids. Per the germline V gene, CDR1 is MDHEN and CDR2 is SYDVKM. The protocol was immunoSEQ multiplex PCR, while the TCRdb copy is restricted to in-frame clones and leaves out a portion. The data contain over 100,000 clones, roughly 92% of them singletons. The sequencing input was blood. J is TRBJ1-4 and V is TRBV28; D ambiguous. The TCR originated in a man in his late teens or twenties in good health. The CDR3 loop is CASRKSQSNEKLFF. As DNA, the CDR3 is TGTGCCAGCAGGAAAAGTCAATCCAATGAAAAACTGTTTTTT.